Each of the 21 T cell receptor beta chains below was sequenced from the same sample in a study of blood T cell repertoires in COVID-19. Produced via immunoSEQ multiplex PCR; TCRdb's table is partial and in-frame only. The table has around 220,000 clones, roughly 80% seen once. The sample consisted of peripheral blood. The receptors originated from a human donor in a cohort sampled during active COVID-19.

The chain uses TRBV5-1 and TRBJ2-1; TRBD2 matches at 13 bases. CDR3 length: 16 amino acids. Germline lookup yields CDR1 SGHRS and CDR2 YFSETQ. J lost 8 bases, V lost 3 bases, and 8 bases had no gene match. Written as DNA, the CDR3 is TGCGCCAGCAGCTATTATGGGACTAGCGGGATCGATGAGCAGTTCTTC. Translated, it gives CASSYYGTSGIDEQFF.

The V gene is TRBV18, the J gene TRBJ1-3; TRBD1 is a possible D gene (5 bases). Trimming took 3 bases from V and 2 from J, leaving 11 bases between them. In germline, CDR1 is KGHSH, CDR2 LQKENI. CDR3 length: 15 amino acids. CDR3 nucleotide sequence: TGTGCCAGCTCACCCACAGGAGTTACTGGAAACACCATATATTTT. Translated: CASSPTGVTGNTIYF.

The rearrangement links TRBV5-1 to TRBJ2-1; D might be TRBD1 (6 bases). The CDR3 has 18 residues. Germline V gene sequence: CDR1 SGHRS, CDR2 YFSETQ. V was cut by 1 base and J by 6 bases, with 23 bases left in between. CDR3 DNA sequence: TGCGCCAGCAGCTTGCCTACAGGGAACGCGTTTGTCGGCAATGAGCAGTTCTTC. This encodes CASSLPTGNAFVGNEQFF.

The chain has TRBV27 and TRBJ1-2; D perhaps matches TRBD1 (6 bases). V was cut by 3 bases and J by 7 bases, with 9 bases left in between. The CDR3 covers 12 residues. Germline CDR1 MNHEY, CDR2 SMNVEV (reference sequence). The CDR3 loop is CASSFLGGGYTF. CDR3 DNA: TGTGCCAGCAGTTTCCTAGGGGGTGGCTACACCTTC.

This chain joins TRBV5-1 and TRBJ2-7, with a tentative D call TRBD2 (6 bases). The V and J ends lost 0 bases and 2 bases respectively, with 12 bases between them. This CDR3 comprises 15 residues. Germline CDR1 SGHRS, CDR2 YFSETQ. CDR3 nucleotide sequence: TGCGCCAGCAGCTTGGCCGTCGGCGGGACCTACGAGCAGTACTTC. Translating gives CASSLAVGGTYEQYF.

The genes are TRBV30 and TRBJ2-1; the match to TRBD2 covers 10 bases. CDR1 and CDR2 from the germline V gene are GTSNPN and SVGIG (reference sequence). The junction had 16 bases not matched to a gene; V was cut back by 2 bases and J by 0 bases. The CDR3 contains 20 residues. CDR3 nucleotide sequence: TGTGCCTGGAGTTCACTCCGGACTAGCGGAGGAAGGGGCTCCTACAATGAGCAGTTCTTC. It yields the protein CAWSSLRTSGGRGSYNEQFF. Filled out from reference TRBV30 and TRBJ2-1, the complete variable domain reads SQTIHQWPATLVQPVGSPLSLECTVEGTSNPNLYWYRQAAGRGLQLLFYSVGIGQISSEVPQNLSASRPQDRQFILSSKKLLLSDSGFYLCAWSSLRTSGGRGSYNEQFFGPGTRLTVL.

This sequence joins TRBV9 and TRBJ1-1; 7 bases align to TRBD1. Germline lookup yields CDR1 SGDLS and CDR2 YYNGEE. The CDR3 loop spans 14 amino acids. V trimming: 4 bases; J trimming: 1 base; junction bases outside the gene matches: 4. CDR3 in DNA: TGTGCCAGCAGCACAGGGGTCCAGAACACTGAAGCTTTCTTT. Translated: CASSTGVQNTEAFF.

V and J are TRBV5-1 and TRBJ2-1; 7 bases fit TRBD2. Trimming cost V 3 bases and J 0 bases; bases outside gene matches: 6. The germline V gene has CDR1 SGHRS and CDR2 YFSETQ. This CDR3 comprises 16 residues. CDR3 bases: TGCGCCAGCAGCTGGGAGGGGCCAACCTCCTACAATGAGCAGTTCTTC. Translating gives CASSWEGPTSYNEQFF.

The gene calls are TRBV6-5 and TRBJ1-3, with a possible D match to TRBD1 (5 bases). Germline CDR1 reads MNHEY; CDR2 reads SVGAGI. V lost 6 bases to trimming and J lost 5 bases, with 11 bases between them. This CDR3 has 13 residues. The CDR3 reads CASSNRNRNTIYF. DNA of the CDR3: TGTGCCAGCAGCAACAGGAATAGAAACACCATATATTTT.

J is TRBJ1-2 and V is TRBV7-6; D is possibly TRBD1 (6 bases). The germline V gene has CDR1 SGHVS and CDR2 FNYEAQ. The CDR3 spans 14 residues. The V and J ends lost 4 bases and 4 bases respectively, with 13 bases between them. The DNA for the CDR3 is TGTGCCAGCAGCTCCTCGACAGGTGTCTATGGCTACACCTTC. It specifies CASSSSTGVYGYTF.

This rearrangement joins TRBV5-1 to TRBJ2-5; TRBD1 matches at 12 bases. Trimming at V came to 4 bases and at J to 5 bases, leaving 3 bases not matched to a gene. This CDR3 is 14 amino acids long. CDR1 and CDR2 from the germline V gene are SGHRS and YFSETQ. In DNA form, the CDR3 reads TGCGCCAGCAGCGGGACAGGGGGCGGGGAGACCCAGTACTTC. Encoded protein: CASSGTGGGETQYF.

This clone appeared once. For the CDR3, the DNA is TGTGCCAGCAGCCCCCGGGACAGAGGCCAGCCCCAGCATTTT. Encoded protein: CASSPRDRGQPQHF. The chain is built from TRBV9 and TRBJ1-5, with 7 positions matching TRBD1. Germline V gives CDR1 SGDLS, CDR2 YYNGEE. The CDR3 length is 14 residues. Unmatched junction bases numbered 8, after V lost 4 bases and J lost 7 bases.

This rearrangement joins TRBV6-6 to TRBJ2-7, with D tentatively TRBD1 (7 bases). Germline assignment: CDR1 MNHNY and CDR2 SVGAGI (reference sequence). V was pared by 5 bases and J by 2 bases, with 13 bases between. The length of the CDR3 is 14 residues. In DNA form, the CDR3 reads TGTGCCAGCAGTATCAGGGGGGATCCCTACGAGCAGTACTTC. Translation gives CASSIRGDPYEQYF.

This chain joins TRBV9 and TRBJ2-7; the match to TRBD1 covers 9 bases. V was clipped by 4 bases and J by 4 bases; unmatched bases: 6. Per germline, CDR1 SGDLS and CDR2 YYNGEE. The CDR3 consists of 14 residues. CDR3 amino acids: CASSIGQGKYEQYF. For the CDR3, the DNA is TGTGCCAGCAGCATCGGACAGGGGAAGTACGAGCAGTACTTC.

The rearrangement joins TRBV7-9 to TRBJ1-4, with D tentatively TRBD1 (5 bases). The CDR3 sequence is 14 residues long. V gave up 5 bases and J gave up 2 bases, with 9 bases separating them. Germline values: CDR1 SEHNR, CDR2 FQNEAQ (reference sequence). This CDR3 is CASSPGWTNEKLFF. CDR3 in DNA: TGTGCCAGCAGCCCAGGGTGGACTAATGAAAAACTGTTTTTT.

The J gene is TRBJ2-5, the V gene TRBV5-1, with 10 bases fitting TRBD2. The V and J ends lost 0 bases and 5 bases, in that order; junction bases with no gene match: 10. Looked up from germline, CDR1 is SGHRS and CDR2 is YFSETQ. The CDR3 has 17 residues. CDR3 nucleotide sequence: TGCGCCAGCAGCTTGGCTCTAGCGGGAGATATCGGGGAGACCCAGTACTTC. Residues: CASSLALAGDIGETQYF.

This clone appeared a single time. The V gene is TRBV12-3 or TRBV12-4, the J gene TRBJ1-1, with D tentatively TRBD1 (5 bases). Between the trimmed V and J ends, which lost 2 bases and 7 bases, there was a span of 11 bases. There are 13 residues in the CDR3. The CDR3 DNA is TGTGCCAGCAGTTTAAAGGGGTGGAATGAAGCTTTCTTT. Translating it yields CASSLKGWNEAFF.

This rearrangement joins TRBV14 to TRBJ2-1, with D perhaps TRBD1 (6 bases). The V end lost 4 bases, the J end lost 8 bases, and 9 bases lay between the germline ends. Germline V CDR1 and CDR2: SGHDN, FVKESK. The CDR3 consists of 12 residues. DNA for the CDR3: TGTGCCAGCAGCCTGTACAGGGATGAGCAGTTCTTC. Translated, it gives CASSLYRDEQFF. Complete variable domain (other parts from reference TRBV14 and TRBJ2-1): EAGVTQFPSHSVIEKGQTVTLRCDPISGHDNLYWYRRVMGKEIKFLLHFVKESKQDESGMPNNRFLAERTGGTYSTLKVQPAELEDSGVYFCASSLYRDEQFFGPGTRLTVL.

The chain carries TRBV28 and TRBJ1-5, with 10 bases lining up with TRBD1. Germline CDR1 and CDR2: MDHEN and SYDVKM. The junction had 10 bases not matched to a gene; V was cut back by 10 bases and J by 4 bases. The CDR3 runs to 15 residues. CDR3 residues: CATSPLGQGNQPQHF. The CDR3, as DNA: TGTGCCACCAGCCCTCTGGGACAGGGGAATCAGCCCCAGCATTTT.

This chain uses TRBV11-2 with TRBJ1-5; perhaps TRBD1 as D (5 bases). Looked up from germline, CDR1 is SGHAT and CDR2 is FQNNGV. V dropped 3 bases and J dropped 1 base, with 10 bases sitting between them. This CDR3 is 15 amino acids long. CDR3 region: CASSLQGASNQPQHF. The CDR3 region has the DNA TGTGCCAGCAGCTTGCAGGGTGCCAGCAATCAGCCCCAGCATTTT.

The genes are TRBV5-4 and TRBJ2-3, with no clear D. Per the germline V gene, CDR1 is SGHNT and CDR2 is YYREEE (reference sequence). The ends were cut back, 0 bases at V and 2 bases at J, with 13 bases in the middle. The CDR3 has 16 amino acids. The CDR3 DNA sequence: TGTGCCAGCAGCTTGGCGGCAGGCACATACACAGATACGCAGTATTTT. This translates into CASSLAAGTYTDTQYF.